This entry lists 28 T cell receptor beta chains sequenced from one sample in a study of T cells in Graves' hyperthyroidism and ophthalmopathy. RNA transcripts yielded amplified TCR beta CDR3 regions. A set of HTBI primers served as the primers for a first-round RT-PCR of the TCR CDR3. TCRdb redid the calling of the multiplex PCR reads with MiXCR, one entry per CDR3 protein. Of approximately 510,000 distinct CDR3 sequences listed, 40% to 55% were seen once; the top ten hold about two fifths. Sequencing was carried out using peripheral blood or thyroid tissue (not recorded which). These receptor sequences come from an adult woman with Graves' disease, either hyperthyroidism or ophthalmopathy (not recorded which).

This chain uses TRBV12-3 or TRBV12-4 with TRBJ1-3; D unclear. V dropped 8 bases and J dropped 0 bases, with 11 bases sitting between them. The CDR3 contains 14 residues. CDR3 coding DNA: TGTGCCAGCCTGAGGTGGGACTCTGGAAACACCATATATTTT. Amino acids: CASLRWDSGNTIYF.

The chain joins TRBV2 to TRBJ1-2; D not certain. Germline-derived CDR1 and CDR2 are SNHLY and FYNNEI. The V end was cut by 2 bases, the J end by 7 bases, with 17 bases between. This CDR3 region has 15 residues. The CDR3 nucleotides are TGTGCCAGCAGTGAACCTCCGGTACAGACCGGTGGCTACACCTTC. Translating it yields CASSEPPVQTGGYTF.

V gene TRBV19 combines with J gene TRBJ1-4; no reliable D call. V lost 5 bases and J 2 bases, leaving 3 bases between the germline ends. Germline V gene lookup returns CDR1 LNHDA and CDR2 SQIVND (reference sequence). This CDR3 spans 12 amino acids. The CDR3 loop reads CASSFTNEKLFF. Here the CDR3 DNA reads TGTGCCAGTAGTTTCACTAATGAAAAACTGTTTTTT.

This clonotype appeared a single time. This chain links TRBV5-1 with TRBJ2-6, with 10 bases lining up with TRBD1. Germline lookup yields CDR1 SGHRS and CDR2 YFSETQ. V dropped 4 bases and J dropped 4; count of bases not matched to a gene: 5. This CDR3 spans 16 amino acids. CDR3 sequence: CASSAGQGSGANVLTF. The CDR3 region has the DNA TGCGCCAGCAGCGCGGGACAGGGGAGCGGGGCCAACGTCCTGACTTTC.

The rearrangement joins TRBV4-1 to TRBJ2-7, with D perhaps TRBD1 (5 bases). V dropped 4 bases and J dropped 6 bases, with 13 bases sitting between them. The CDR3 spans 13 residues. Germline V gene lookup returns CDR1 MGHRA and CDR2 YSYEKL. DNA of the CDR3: TGCGCCAGCAGCCCGACAGTTATGCCCGAGCAGTACTTC. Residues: CASSPTVMPEQYF.

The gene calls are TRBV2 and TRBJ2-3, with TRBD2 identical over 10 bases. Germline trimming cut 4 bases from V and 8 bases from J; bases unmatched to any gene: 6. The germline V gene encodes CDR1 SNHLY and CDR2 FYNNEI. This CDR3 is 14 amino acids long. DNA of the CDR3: TGTGCCAGCAGTGTGGAGCGGGAGGGGTCTACGCAGTATTTT. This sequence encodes CASSVEREGSTQYF. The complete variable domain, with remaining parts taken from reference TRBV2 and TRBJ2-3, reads EPEVTQTPSHQVTQMGQEVILRCVPISNHLYFYWYRQILGQKVEFLVSFYNNEISEKSEIFDDQFSVERPDGSNFTLKIRSTKLEDSAMYFCASSVEREGSTQYFGPGTRLTVL.

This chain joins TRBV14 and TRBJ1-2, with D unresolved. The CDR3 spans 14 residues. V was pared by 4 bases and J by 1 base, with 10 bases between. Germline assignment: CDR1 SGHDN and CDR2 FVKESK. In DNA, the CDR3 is TGTGCCAGCAGCCCCTCGACCAGTAACTATGGCTACACCTTC. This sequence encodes CASSPSTSNYGYTF.

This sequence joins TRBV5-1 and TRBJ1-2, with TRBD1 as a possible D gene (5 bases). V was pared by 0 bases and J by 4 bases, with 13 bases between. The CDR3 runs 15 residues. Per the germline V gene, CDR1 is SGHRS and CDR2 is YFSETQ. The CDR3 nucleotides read TGCGCCAGCAGCTTGGCGGACCCGAGGGGCTATGGCTACACCTTC. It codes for CASSLADPRGYGYTF. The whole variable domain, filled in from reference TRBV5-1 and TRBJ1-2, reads KAGVTQTPRYLIKTRGQQVTLSCSPISGHRSVSWYQQTPGQGLQFLFEYFSETQRNKGNFPGRFSGRQFSNSRSEMNVSTLELGDSALYLCASSLADPRGYGYTFGSGTRLTVV.

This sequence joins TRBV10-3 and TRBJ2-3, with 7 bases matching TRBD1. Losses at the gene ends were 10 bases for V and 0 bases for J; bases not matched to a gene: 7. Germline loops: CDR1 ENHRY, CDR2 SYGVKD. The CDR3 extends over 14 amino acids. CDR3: CATYSGQSTDTQYF. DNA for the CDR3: TGTGCCACTTACTCGGGACAGAGCACAGATACGCAGTATTTT.

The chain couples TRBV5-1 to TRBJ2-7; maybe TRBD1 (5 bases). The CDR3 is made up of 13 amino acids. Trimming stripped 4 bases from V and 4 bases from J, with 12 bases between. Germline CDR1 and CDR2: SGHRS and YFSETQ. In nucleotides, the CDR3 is TGCGCCAGCAGCAGGGGAATCGGTTACGAGCAGTACTTC. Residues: CASSRGIGYEQYF.

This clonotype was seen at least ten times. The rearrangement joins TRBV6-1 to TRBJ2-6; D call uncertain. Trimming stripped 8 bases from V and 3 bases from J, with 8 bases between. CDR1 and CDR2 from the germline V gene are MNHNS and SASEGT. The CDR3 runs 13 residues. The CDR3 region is CASWVSGANVLTF. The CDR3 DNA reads TGTGCCAGCTGGGTCAGTGGGGCCAACGTCCTGACTTTC.

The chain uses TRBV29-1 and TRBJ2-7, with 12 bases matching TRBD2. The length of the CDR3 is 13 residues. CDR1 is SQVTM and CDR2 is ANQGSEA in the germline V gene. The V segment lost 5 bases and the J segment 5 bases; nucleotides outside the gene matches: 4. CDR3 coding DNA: TGCAGCGTTCAGACTAGCGGGAGAAACGAGCAGTACTTC. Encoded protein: CSVQTSGRNEQYF.

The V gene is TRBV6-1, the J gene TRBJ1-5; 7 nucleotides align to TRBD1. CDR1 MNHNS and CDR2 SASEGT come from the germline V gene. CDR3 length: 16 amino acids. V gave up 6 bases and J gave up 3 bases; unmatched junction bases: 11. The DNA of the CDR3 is TGTGCCAGCAGGGAAAGACAGGGAAGCAACAATCAGCCCCAGCATTTT. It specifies CASRERQGSNNQPQHF.

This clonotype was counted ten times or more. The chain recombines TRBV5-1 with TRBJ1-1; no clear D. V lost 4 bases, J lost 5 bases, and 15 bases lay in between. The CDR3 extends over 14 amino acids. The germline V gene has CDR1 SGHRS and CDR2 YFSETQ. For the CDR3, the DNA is TGCGCCAGCAGCCCCCGGCCTCAGAAGACTGAAGCTTTCTTT. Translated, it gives CASSPRPQKTEAFF.

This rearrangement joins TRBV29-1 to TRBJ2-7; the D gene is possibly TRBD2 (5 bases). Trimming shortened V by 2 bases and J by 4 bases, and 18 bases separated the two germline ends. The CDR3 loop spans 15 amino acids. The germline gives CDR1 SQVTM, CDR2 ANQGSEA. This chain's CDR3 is CSVERDRGTVYEQYF. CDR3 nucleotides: TGCAGCGTTGAAAGGGATCGGGGAACAGTGTACGAGCAGTACTTC.

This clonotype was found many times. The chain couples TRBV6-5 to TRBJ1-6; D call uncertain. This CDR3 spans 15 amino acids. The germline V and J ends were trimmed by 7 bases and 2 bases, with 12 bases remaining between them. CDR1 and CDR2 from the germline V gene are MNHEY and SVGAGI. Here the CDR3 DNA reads TGTGCCAGCAATCGGGCAACCACCTATAATTCACCCCTCCACTTT. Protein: CASNRATTYNSPLHF.

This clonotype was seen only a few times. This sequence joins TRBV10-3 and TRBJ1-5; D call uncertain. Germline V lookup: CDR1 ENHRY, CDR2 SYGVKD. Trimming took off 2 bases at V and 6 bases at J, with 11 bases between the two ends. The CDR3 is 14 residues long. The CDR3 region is CAISEGVSVQPQHF. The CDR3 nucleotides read TGTGCCATCAGTGAGGGTGTTTCAGTTCAGCCCCAGCATTTT.

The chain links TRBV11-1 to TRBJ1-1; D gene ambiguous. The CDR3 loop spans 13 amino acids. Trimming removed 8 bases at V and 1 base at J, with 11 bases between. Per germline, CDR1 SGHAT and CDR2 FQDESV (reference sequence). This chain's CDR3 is CASPQTRNTEAFF. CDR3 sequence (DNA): TGTGCCAGCCCTCAAACTAGGAACACTGAAGCTTTCTTT.

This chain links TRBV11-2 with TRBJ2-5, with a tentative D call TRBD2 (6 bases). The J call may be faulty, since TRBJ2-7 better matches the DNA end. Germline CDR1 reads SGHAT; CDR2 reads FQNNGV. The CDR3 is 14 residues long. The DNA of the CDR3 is TGTGCCAGCAGCCCCTGGACTATCTCCTACGAGCAGTACTTC. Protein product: CASSPWTISYEQYF.

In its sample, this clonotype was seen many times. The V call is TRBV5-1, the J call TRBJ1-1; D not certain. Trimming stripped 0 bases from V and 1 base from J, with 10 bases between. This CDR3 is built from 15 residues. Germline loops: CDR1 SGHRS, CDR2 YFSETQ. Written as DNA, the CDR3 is TGCGCCAGCAGCTTGGGCCCTAGACAGAACACTGAAGCTTTCTTT. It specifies CASSLGPRQNTEAFF.

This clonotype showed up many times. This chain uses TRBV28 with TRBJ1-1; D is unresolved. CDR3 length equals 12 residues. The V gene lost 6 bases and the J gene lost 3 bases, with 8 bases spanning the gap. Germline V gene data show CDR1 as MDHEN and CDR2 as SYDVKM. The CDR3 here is CASSKRDTEAFF. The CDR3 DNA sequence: TGTGCCAGCAGCAAGCGGGACACTGAAGCTTTCTTT.

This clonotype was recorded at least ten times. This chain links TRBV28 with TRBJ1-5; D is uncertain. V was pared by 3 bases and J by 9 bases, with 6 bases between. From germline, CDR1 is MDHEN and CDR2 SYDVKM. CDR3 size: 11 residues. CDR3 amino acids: CASSFGPPQHF. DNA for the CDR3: TGTGCCAGCAGTTTTGGGCCGCCCCAGCATTTT.

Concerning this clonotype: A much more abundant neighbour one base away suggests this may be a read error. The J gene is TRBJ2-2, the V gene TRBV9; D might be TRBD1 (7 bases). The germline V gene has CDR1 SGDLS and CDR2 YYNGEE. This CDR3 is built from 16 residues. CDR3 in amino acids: CASSVGGTDTAGGLFF. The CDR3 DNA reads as TGTGCCAGCAGCGTAGGTGGGACAGATACCGCCGGGGGGCTGTTTTTT.

CDR3 protein: CSSRNQREETQYF. CDR3 coding DNA: TGCAGCAGTCGTAACCAGAGGGAAGAGACCCAGTACTTC. This chain uses TRBV29-1 with TRBJ2-5, with D possibly matching TRBD2 (5 bases). V was pared by 8 bases and J by 3 bases, with 16 bases between. Germline CDR1 SQVTM, CDR2 ANQGSEA. The CDR3 is made up of 13 amino acids.

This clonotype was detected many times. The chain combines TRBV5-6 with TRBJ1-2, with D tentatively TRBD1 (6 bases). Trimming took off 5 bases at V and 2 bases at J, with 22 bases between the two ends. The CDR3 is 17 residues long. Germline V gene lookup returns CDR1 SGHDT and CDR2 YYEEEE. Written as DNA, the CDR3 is TGTGCCAGCAGTTCAAAGATCGGAGATACAGGGAACTATGGCTACACCTTC. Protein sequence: CASSSKIGDTGNYGYTF.

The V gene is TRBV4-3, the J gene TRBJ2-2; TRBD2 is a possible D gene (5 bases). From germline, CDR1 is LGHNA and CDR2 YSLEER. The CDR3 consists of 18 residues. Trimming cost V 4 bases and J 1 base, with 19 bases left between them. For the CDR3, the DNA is TGCGCCAGCAGCCCTAGCTACGCTTTCAGCGGGAACACCGGGGAGCTGTTTTTT. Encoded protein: CASSPSYAFSGNTGELFF.

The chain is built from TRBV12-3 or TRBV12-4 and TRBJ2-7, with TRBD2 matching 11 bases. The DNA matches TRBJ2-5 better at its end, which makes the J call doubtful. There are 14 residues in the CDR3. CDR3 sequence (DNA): TGTGCCAGCTTTACTAGCGGGAGTCGGGAGACCCAGTACTTC. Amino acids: CASFTSGSRETQYF.

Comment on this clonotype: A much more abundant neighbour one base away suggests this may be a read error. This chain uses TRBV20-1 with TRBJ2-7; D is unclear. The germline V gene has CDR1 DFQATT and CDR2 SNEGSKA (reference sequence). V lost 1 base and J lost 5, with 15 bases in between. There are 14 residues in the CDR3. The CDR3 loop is CSARGLLGSHEQYF. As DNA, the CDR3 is TGCAGTGCTAGAGGTCTATTGGGGTCCCACGAGCAGTACTTC.